This T cell receptor beta chain was identified in a study of cytomegalovirus exposure and HLA in healthy donors. Study as a whole: Inside one of the first data releases sat around 85 million unique TCRs taken from HLA-typed donors.

Likely unrecorded immune exposures existed in these nominally healthy donors. The PCR was carried out with 60 Vbeta primers and 13 Jbeta primers. Method: immunoSEQ multiplex PCR; TCRdb's copy keeps in-frame clones and lacks some. This table holds around 98,000 clones, about four fifths found once. Germline values: CDR1 MNHNY, CDR2 SVGAGI (reference sequence). V gave up 6 bases and J gave up 5 bases, with 16 bases separating them. CDR3 size: 14 residues. With regard to this clone: Its specificity is unknown.

Study-wide findings and caveats: In a later analysis, TCR beta V- and J-gene trimming was associated with a missense DCLRE1C variant. The CMV antigen specificity of a few CMV-associated chains was confirmed through in vitro analysis.

This clonotype originated in a woman in her thirties or forties in good health and CMV-seronegative. The chain is built from TRBV6-6 and TRBJ2-5; maybe TRBD2 (6 bases). Source material: PBMCs. In DNA, the CDR3 is TGTGCCAGCAGCCCCGCTAGCGTCTCGGAGACCCAGTACTTC. This sequence encodes CASSPASVSETQYF.